This TCR beta chain was identified in a study of cytomegalovirus exposure and HLA in healthy donors. Researchers ran the PCR with 60 Vbeta and 13 Jbeta primers. The data were produced by immunoSEQ multiplex PCR, yet TCRdb's version contains in-frame clones alone and is incomplete. Of just over 150,000 clones listed, approximately 80% are singletons. Between the trimmed V and J ends, which lost 0 bases and 2 bases, there was a span of 8 bases. Germline V gene sequence: CDR1 SGHKS, CDR2 YYEKEE (reference sequence). The CDR3 is made up of 14 amino acids. This TCR came from a man in his forties or fifties in good health and CMV-seropositive. V usage is TRBV5-5 and J usage is TRBJ1-1; no clear D gene. The specimen sequenced was PBMCs. CDR3 nucleotides: TGTGCCAGCAGCTTGGTGGCGGGCAACACTGAAGCTTTCTTT. It yields the protein CASSLVAGNTEAFF.